The 20 T cell receptor beta chains below all came from one sample that was sequenced in a study of metastatic and nonmetastatic thyroid tumors. TCRdb re-called clones from the PCR reads using MiXCR. Among about 38,000 clones listed, about half were seen once. Before thyroid surgery, none of the patients had received any treatment. Sequencing was performed on tumor tissue. These receptors were obtained from a male donor with papillary thyroid cancer or a benign thyroid nodule (not recorded which). Some clones in this sample may be carry-over from other donors' samples.

V is TRBV20-1 and J is TRBJ2-2, with D tentatively TRBD2 (5 bases). V dropped 3 bases and J dropped 8 bases, with 10 bases sitting between them. CDR1 DFQATT and CDR2 SNEGSKA come from the germline V gene (reference sequence). The CDR3 is 12 residues long. The CDR3 DNA reads as TGCAGTGCTAGGGGGAGCATAGGGGAGCTGTTTTTT. Translated, it gives CSARGSIGELFF.

As regards this clone: One end of the junction is discordant with germline, which a read error may explain. The rearrangement uses TRBV7-6 and TRBJ1-2, with a tentative D call TRBD1 (6 bases). Germline V gives CDR1 SGHVS, CDR2 FNYEAQ. The CDR3 loop spans 15 amino acids. This CDR3 reads CASSLKTGSPSGYTF. In nucleotides, the CDR3 is TGTGCCAGCAGCTTGAAGACAGGCTCACCCTCCGGCTACACCTTT.

This clone has only one observation. J is TRBJ2-1 and V is TRBV20-1; 10 positions agree with TRBD2. The germline gives CDR1 DFQATT, CDR2 SNEGSKA (reference sequence). The CDR3 has 14 residues. Losses at the gene ends were 5 bases for V and 9 bases for J; bases not matched to a gene: 10. The CDR3 reads CSAPASGSRGEQFF. CDR3 in DNA: TGCAGTGCTCCAGCTAGCGGGAGTCGAGGTGAGCAGTTCTTC.

This clone was seen only a few times. The chain couples TRBV27 to TRBJ2-1; D gene ambiguous. The length of the CDR3 is 15 residues. Trimming left V 6 bases short and J 4 bases short, with 16 bases between. Germline assignment: CDR1 MNHEY and CDR2 SMNVEV (reference sequence). The CDR3 loop is CASSLFIGWYNEQFF. CDR3 coding DNA: TGTGCCAGCAGCCTTTTTATAGGGTGGTACAATGAGCAGTTCTTC.

This chain links TRBV5-5 with TRBJ2-1; 8 positions match TRBD2. J gave up 5 bases and V 4 bases, and 5 bases lay outside the gene matches. Germline-derived CDR1 and CDR2 are SGHKS and YYEKEE (reference sequence). The CDR3 contains 14 residues. The CDR3 DNA follows: TGTGCCAGCAGCGGAATTAGCGGGAACAATGAGCAGTTCTTC. This gives the protein CASSGISGNNEQFF.

This chain links TRBV18 with TRBJ1-1; D remains ambiguous. Deletions cut 3 bases from V and 1 base from J, with 6 bases between. CDR1 and CDR2 from the germline V gene are KGHSH and LQKENI. The CDR3 length is 13 residues. The CDR3 protein is CASSPQRNTEAFF. For the CDR3, the DNA is TGTGCCAGCTCACCGCAGAGGAACACTGAAGCTTTCTTT.

In this sample, this clone is medium-sized. This rearrangement joins TRBV2 to TRBJ2-5; TRBD2 agrees at 9 bases. The ends lost 0 bases at V and 1 base at J; junction bases unmatched: 24. The CDR3 is made up of 23 amino acids. Germline CDR1 reads SNHLY; CDR2 reads FYNNEI. CDR3 sequence: CASSEALSSGLAGIGRVQETQYF. CDR3 nucleotide sequence: TGTGCCAGCAGTGAAGCGCTGTCGAGCGGGCTAGCGGGAATAGGGAGGGTCCAAGAGACCCAGTACTTC. Supplemented by reference TRBV2 and TRBJ2-5, the full variable domain reads EPEVTQTPSHQVTQMGQEVILRCVPISNHLYFYWYRQILGQKVEFLVSFYNNEISEKSEIFDDQFSVERPDGSNFTLKIRSTKLEDSAMYFCASSEALSSGLAGIGRVQETQYFGPGTRLLVL.

In this sample, this clone turned up a few times. V gene TRBV19 combines with J gene TRBJ2-7, with D hard to call. V lost 7 bases and J lost 2, with 9 bases in between. Germline V gene sequence: CDR1 LNHDA, CDR2 SQIVND (reference sequence). The CDR3 loop spans 12 amino acids. The CDR3 here is CASIEYPYEQYF. In nucleotides, the CDR3 is TGTGCCAGTATTGAGTATCCCTACGAGCAGTACTTC.

This sequence joins TRBV12-3 or TRBV12-4 and TRBJ1-1; D is uncertain. The CDR3 extends over 11 amino acids. V was shortened by 3 bases and J by 5 bases, with 4 bases between the two germline ends. CDR3 residues: CASSFSTEAFF. The CDR3 DNA sequence: TGTGCCAGCAGTTTTTCGACTGAAGCTTTCTTT.

The V and J genes are TRBV5-1 and TRBJ1-2, with D possibly being TRBD1 (6 bases). Germline loops: CDR1 SGHRS, CDR2 YFSETQ. This CDR3 region has 14 residues. Deletions cut 0 bases from V and 3 bases from J, with 9 bases between. The CDR3 DNA reads as TGCGCCAGCAGCTTGGTCCCAGGGGACTATGGCTACACCTTC. This translates into CASSLVPGDYGYTF.

This clone was detected a few times. The V call is TRBV10-3, the J call TRBJ2-1; perhaps TRBD1 as D (6 bases). V was clipped by 3 bases and J by 0 bases, with 9 bases between them. Germline loops: CDR1 ENHRY, CDR2 SYGVKD. This CDR3 has 15 residues. CDR3 residues: CAISDSQGSYNEQFF. CDR3 sequence (DNA): TGTGCCATCAGTGACTCACAGGGCTCCTACAATGAGCAGTTCTTC.

This chain uses TRBV9 with TRBJ2-5, with unresolved D. CDR1 is SGDLS and CDR2 is YYNGEE in the germline V gene. V lost 1 base, J lost 4 bases, and 17 bases lay in between. The CDR3 loop spans 16 amino acids. The CDR3 is CASSVSVTSGGETQYF. The DNA for the CDR3 is TGTGCCAGCAGCGTATCCGTGACCTCAGGCGGAGAGACCCAGTACTTC. Supplemented by reference TRBV9 and TRBJ2-5, the full variable domain reads DSGVTQTPKHLITATGQRVTLRCSPRSGDLSVYWYQQSLDQGLQFLIQYYNGEERAKGNILERFSAQQFPDLHSELNLSSLELGDSALYFCASSVSVTSGGETQYFGPGTRLLVL.

This chain joins TRBV3-1 and TRBJ1-1, with TRBD1 as a possible D gene (6 bases). With 10 bases removed from V and 4 bases from J, the gap between germline ends came to 19 bases. CDR1 is LGHDT and CDR2 is YNNKEL in the germline V gene (reference sequence). The CDR3 length is 14 residues. The CDR3 spells CATQSGGLGTEAFF. CDR3 bases: TGTGCCACCCAGTCCGGGGGGCTAGGCACTGAAGCTTTCTTT.

CDR3 loop: CSARGSGASSYEQYF. The CDR3 coding sequence is TGCAGTGCTAGAGGTAGCGGGGCTAGCTCCTACGAGCAGTACTTC. The chain links TRBV20-1 to TRBJ2-7; the match to TRBD2 covers 8 bases. V shed 1 base and J 0 bases; nucleotides not matched to a gene: 5. This CDR3 spans 15 amino acids. Germline-derived CDR1 and CDR2 are DFQATT and SNEGSKA (reference sequence).

This clone was observed a few times. The V call is TRBV6-5, the J call TRBJ2-7; D uncertain. Deletions cut 4 bases from V and 2 bases from J, with 12 bases between. Germline lookup yields CDR1 MNHEY and CDR2 SVGAGI. The CDR3 extends over 14 amino acids. CDR3 nucleotide sequence: TGTGCCAGCAGTTTGGTGGGCCAGGCCTACGAGCAGTACTTC. It is translated as CASSLVGQAYEQYF.

This clone was seen more than once but under ten times. V gene TRBV20-1 combines with J gene TRBJ1-2; possible D gene TRBD1, 5 bases. The CDR3 consists of 15 residues. Per germline, CDR1 DFQATT and CDR2 SNEGSKA (reference sequence). V was trimmed by 0 bases and J by 2 bases, leaving 13 bases between them. Written as DNA, the CDR3 is TGCAGTGCTAGAGATAGCCTAGGGGCCAACTATGGCTACACCTTC. This encodes CSARDSLGANYGYTF.

There are a few counts of this clone. The chain has TRBV4-2 and TRBJ2-7; 11 nucleotides align to TRBD2. The trim removed 0 bases at V and 2 bases at J, leaving 0 bases unmatched. CDR1 LGHNA and CDR2 YNFKEQ come from the germline V gene. The CDR3 sequence is 15 residues long. The CDR3: CASSQDSGGAYEQYF. The CDR3, as DNA: TGTGCCAGCAGCCAAGATAGCGGGGGGGCCTACGAGCAGTACTTC.

The genes are TRBV4-3 and TRBJ1-5; D remains unclear. Per germline, CDR1 LGHNA and CDR2 YSLEER. The ends were cut back, 0 bases at V and 3 bases at J, with 9 bases in the middle. The CDR3 length is 15 residues. CDR3 region: CASSQDGHYNQPQHF. The CDR3 DNA reads as TGCGCCAGCAGCCAAGATGGCCACTACAATCAGCCCCAGCATTTT.

The V call is TRBV5-4, the J call TRBJ2-6; D may be TRBD2 (5 bases). Germline V gene lookup returns CDR1 SGHNT and CDR2 YYREEE (reference sequence). The CDR3 consists of 16 residues. V shed 4 bases and J shed 0 bases, with 11 bases lying between them. The CDR3 loop is CASSGGLNSGANVLTF. The CDR3 nucleotides read TGTGCCAGCAGCGGAGGACTGAACTCTGGGGCCAACGTCCTGACTTTC.

CDR3 residues: CASSLDSSGYTF. The CDR3 DNA reads as TGTGCCAGCAGCTTAGATTCGTCTGGCTACACCTTC. V and J are TRBV7-8 and TRBJ1-2; D remains unclear. The CDR3 loop spans 12 amino acids. Trimming pared 1 base from V and 7 bases from J, leaving 7 bases between. CDR1 is SGHVS and CDR2 is FQNEAQ in the germline V gene.